This T cell receptor (beta chain) originates from a study of technical replicates of blood from several donors (dated by TCRdb to 2016 to 2017). About this clone itself: Its target antigen remains unknown. There are no base qualities to consult, and no much larger clone falls within one base.

Preparation of the library involved the immunoSEQ multiplex PCR assay. The immuneACCESS repertoire file appears here via TCRdb, limited to in-frame rearrangements. These files lack a portion of the clones; in checked studies, under half of the deficit traces to unresolved V genes, and the cause of the others is not known. Here the sample has about 76,000 clones; around 94% occur a single time. The top ten clones comprise approximately 0.4% of the sample. After removal of 6 bases from V and 6 bases from J, the junction retains 14 bases not matched to a gene. From the cysteine up to the phenylalanine, the CDR3 has a length of 15 residues. This entry keeps only the CDR3 DNA: 45 bases, framed from base 1. Per the germline V gene, SNHLY is the CDR1 and FYNNEI is the CDR2.

Material: T cells isolated from PBMCs. The sequence came from a human donor in good health. In this chain, TRBV2 is recombined with TRBJ2-7, with TRBD1 matching 7 junction bases. The CDR3 protein sequence reads: CASSFNQGEGSEQYF. The nucleotide sequence reads as follows: TGTGCCAGCAGCTTCAACCAGGGGGAAGGGAGCGAGCAGTACTTC. Where the CDR3 stops, the reference TRBV2 and TRBJ2-7 genes take over; the full variable domain is EPEVTQTPSHQVTQMGQEVILRCVPISNHLYFYWYRQILGQKVEFLVSFYNNEISEKSEIFDDQFSVERPDGSNFTLKIRSTKLEDSAMYFCASSFNQGEGSEQYFGPGTRLTVT.